The 32 T cell receptor beta chains below come from one sample, sequenced in a study of cytomegalovirus exposure and HLA in healthy donors. The PCR made use of 60 Vbeta and 13 Jbeta primers. Using immunoSEQ multiplex PCR, the repertoire was profiled, and TCRdb retains in-frame clones only, with some absent. The sample lists 120,000 or so clones, more than 60% seen once, with about 3% in the top ten. What was sequenced was PBMCs. Source of these receptors: a man aged 25 to 45 in good health and CMV-seronegative.

V gene TRBV27 combines with J gene TRBJ1-4; possibly TRBD1 for D (5 bases). V was pared by 1 base and J by 14 bases, with 11 bases between. Germline values: CDR1 MNHEY, CDR2 SMNVEV (reference sequence). The CDR3 length is 12 residues. CDR3 region: CASSLFGGDLFF. The DNA for the CDR3 is TGTGCCAGCAGTTTATTCGGGGGGGATCTGTTTTTT.

This sequence joins TRBV12-5 and TRBJ2-3, with 9 bases matching TRBD1. CDR1 and CDR2 from the germline V gene are LGHNT and FRNRAP. V lost 4 bases to trimming and J lost 4 bases; unmatched junction nucleotides: 9. The CDR3 length is 16 residues. CDR3 DNA: TGTGCTAGTGGTTCGACCCTGGGACAGGGCGCAGATACGCAGTATTTT. It is translated as CASGSTLGQGADTQYF.

The chain recombines TRBV19 with TRBJ1-1; 12 bases line up with TRBD1. The CDR3 has 17 amino acids. Trimming took 6 bases from V and 3 from J; bases not matched to a gene: 11. Germline loops: CDR1 LNHDA, CDR2 SQIVND (reference sequence). The CDR3 nucleotides are TGTGCCAGTAGCGATTTGGTGGGACAGGGGGCCGACACTGAAGCTTTCTTT. This codes for CASSDLVGQGADTEAFF.

The chain combines TRBV7-9 with TRBJ2-5; D remains ambiguous. The CDR3 consists of 13 residues. V dropped 9 bases and J dropped 2 bases, with 13 bases sitting between them. CDR1 and CDR2 from the germline V gene are SEHNR and FQNEAQ (reference sequence). The CDR3 sequence is CASTVARQETQYF. The CDR3 nucleotides are TGTGCCAGTACCGTAGCCCGTCAAGAGACCCAGTACTTC.

This clone was counted once. The rearrangement joins TRBV10-3 to TRBJ2-2, with D perhaps matching TRBD2 (6 bases). CDR3 length equals 15 residues. Germline V gene lookup returns CDR1 ENHRY and CDR2 SYGVKD. V shed 3 bases and J shed 2 bases, with 10 bases lying between them. CDR3 nucleotides: TGTGCCATCAGTGAAGATAGCGGAAACACCGGGGAGCTGTTTTTT. Its translation is CAISEDSGNTGELFF.

V is TRBV10-3 and J is TRBJ1-1; D ambiguous. V was clipped by 4 bases and J by 5 bases, with 5 bases between them. This CDR3 is built from 11 residues. Per the germline V gene, CDR1 is ENHRY and CDR2 is SYGVKD. The CDR3 reads CAISARTEAFF. In DNA, the CDR3 is TGTGCCATCAGTGCGAGGACTGAAGCTTTCTTT.

In this sample, this clone turned up a few times. The rearrangement links TRBV5-1 to TRBJ1-5; no clear D gene. Per the germline V gene, CDR1 is SGHRS and CDR2 is YFSETQ. There are 14 residues in the CDR3. V dropped 7 bases and J dropped 3 bases, with 14 bases sitting between them. The CDR3 loop reads CASAPGPLNQPQHF. CDR3 nucleotides: TGCGCCAGCGCCCCGGGTCCCCTCAATCAGCCCCAGCATTTT.

The table lists this clone with a few counts. The chain is built from TRBV7-2 and TRBJ1-3, with TRBD1 identical over 7 bases. The CDR3 is 17 residues long. Unmatched junction bases numbered 14, after V lost 4 bases and J lost 5 bases. Germline CDR1 reads SGHTA; CDR2 reads FQGNSA. The CDR3 here is CASSSRQGTVNRNTIYF. The CDR3 DNA sequence: TGTGCCAGCAGCTCCCGACAGGGCACGGTAAACAGAAACACCATATATTTT.

The CDR3 loop is CASSESSGGAGAFF. The CDR3 DNA is TGTGCCAGCAGTGAAAGTTCGGGGGGCGCAGGGGCTTTCTTT. The V call is TRBV2, the J call TRBJ1-1; D perhaps matches TRBD1 (6 bases). In germline, CDR1 is SNHLY, CDR2 FYNNEI. CDR3 length: 14 amino acids. Trimming left V 2 bases short and J 11 bases short, with 18 bases between. The variable domain in full, completed from reference TRBV2 and TRBJ1-1, reads EPEVTQTPSHQVTQMGQEVILRCVPISNHLYFYWYRQILGQKVEFLVSFYNNEISEKSEIFDDQFSVERPDGSNFTLKIRSTKLEDSAMYFCASSESSGGAGAFFGQGTRLTVV.

With respect to this clone: One end of the junction varies from germline; a read error may be responsible. V gene TRBV11-2 combines with J gene TRBJ1-6; D ambiguous. Germline assignment: CDR1 SGHAT and CDR2 FQNNGV. There are 18 residues in the CDR3. CDR3 DNA: TGTGCCAGCAGCTTAGTCCTCCCGGACCTTTCGGAGGATTCACCCCCCCACTTT. It specifies CASSLVLPDLSEDSPPHF.

This sequence joins TRBV10-3 and TRBJ2-2; 7 nucleotides align to TRBD1. The V segment lost 4 bases and the J segment 4 bases; nucleotides outside the gene matches: 6. Germline V lookup: CDR1 ENHRY, CDR2 SYGVKD. The CDR3 runs 15 residues. The DNA of the CDR3 is TGTGCCATCAGTGGCGACAGGGAATCCACCGGGGAGCTGTTTTTT. It codes for CAISGDRESTGELFF.

The gene calls are TRBV7-2 and TRBJ2-5; 7 bases agree with TRBD2. Germline V gene lookup returns CDR1 SGHTA and CDR2 FQGNSA. V shed 6 bases and J 3 bases; nucleotides not matched to a gene: 13. This CDR3 region has 16 residues. The CDR3 DNA reads TGTGCCAGCAGTCCGGCCGGGAGGTCAGGGAAAGAGACCCAGTACTTC. Translated: CASSPAGRSGKETQYF. Based on the CDR3 plus reference TRBV7-2 and TRBJ2-5, the full variable domain is GAGVSQSPSNKVTEKGKDVELRCDPISGHTALYWYRQSLGQGLEFLIYFQGNSAPDKSGLPSDRFSAERTGGSVSTLTIQRTQQEDSAVYLCASSPAGRSGKETQYFGPGTRLLVL.

The chain links TRBV27 to TRBJ2-2; D may be TRBD2 (7 bases). Trimming took 4 bases from V and 4 from J, leaving 13 bases between them. Germline CDR1 reads MNHEY; CDR2 reads SMNVEV (reference sequence). This CDR3 has 15 amino acids. The CDR3 DNA is TGTGCCAGCAGTTCCAGGGGAGGGTCCACCGGGGAGCTGTTTTTT. Protein sequence: CASSSRGGSTGELFF.

The rearrangement joins TRBV6-1 to TRBJ2-4, with 9 bases fitting TRBD1. Germline V lookup: CDR1 MNHNS, CDR2 SASEGT. The CDR3 spans 15 residues. The V and J ends lost 4 bases and 8 bases, in that order; junction bases with no gene match: 9. DNA of the CDR3: TGTGCCAGCAGTGTTGACAGGGGGTTTGTTGACATTCAGTACTTC. This sequence encodes CASSVDRGFVDIQYF.

The genes are TRBV28 and TRBJ1-2, with TRBD1 identical over 8 bases. From germline, CDR1 is MDHEN and CDR2 SYDVKM. V lost 4 bases, J lost 7 bases, and 8 bases stayed unmatched. This CDR3 is built from 14 residues. CDR3 DNA sequence: TGTGCCAGCAGTTCTCCCGCAGGGGGCAGTGGCTACACCTTC. Protein sequence: CASSSPAGGSGYTF.

J is TRBJ1-5 and V is TRBV10-3, with D possibly being TRBD1 (5 bases). Looked up from germline, CDR1 is ENHRY and CDR2 is SYGVKD. Trimming took off 5 bases at V and 12 bases at J, with 11 bases between the two ends. This CDR3 is 11 amino acids long. The CDR3 DNA reads TGTGCCATCAGTTCTGAAGGGGTCCAGCATTTT. Its translation: CAISSEGVQHF.

The chain has TRBV19 and TRBJ2-7, with 8 nucleotides matching TRBD2. V trimming: 5 bases; J trimming: 6 bases; junction bases outside the gene matches: 12. Per the germline V gene, CDR1 is LNHDA and CDR2 is SQIVND (reference sequence). This CDR3 has 15 residues. CDR3 region: CASSPASGGHAEQYF. DNA of the CDR3: TGTGCCAGTAGTCCGGCCTCGGGAGGGCACGCCGAGCAGTACTTC.

V gene TRBV19 combines with J gene TRBJ2-7; 7 bases align to TRBD2. CDR1 is LNHDA and CDR2 is SQIVND in the germline V gene (reference sequence). This CDR3 is built from 14 residues. Trimming cost V 2 bases and J 5 bases; bases outside gene matches: 6. In DNA, the CDR3 is TGTGCCAGTAGTATACTCCCAGCGGGACACGAGCAGTACTTC. It specifies CASSILPAGHEQYF. The whole variable domain, remainder taken from reference TRBV19 and TRBJ2-7, is DGGITQSPKYLFRKEGQNVTLSCEQNLNHDAMYWYRQDPGQGLRLIYYSQIVNDFQKGDIAEGYSVSREKKESFPLTVTSAQKNPTAFYLCASSILPAGHEQYFGPGTRLTVT.

J is TRBJ1-1 and V is TRBV19, with D hard to call. The CDR3 length is 14 residues. V was shortened by 1 base and J by 2 bases, with 8 bases between the two germline ends. The germline gives CDR1 LNHDA, CDR2 SQIVND (reference sequence). The CDR3 is CASSIARFNTEAFF. The CDR3 DNA is TGTGCCAGTAGTATAGCCAGGTTCAACACTGAAGCTTTCTTT.

J is TRBJ1-1 and V is TRBV18, with D unclear. Trimming pared 5 bases from V and 1 base from J, leaving 8 bases between. This CDR3 region has 13 residues. From germline, CDR1 is KGHSH and CDR2 LQKENI. CDR3 bases: TGTGCCAGCTCAGTGGAGCAGAACACTGAAGCTTTCTTT. It specifies CASSVEQNTEAFF.

The chain has TRBV19 and TRBJ1-5, with D unresolved. Trimming took off 3 bases at V and 0 bases at J, with 6 bases between the two ends. Germline lookup yields CDR1 LNHDA and CDR2 SQIVND (reference sequence). This CDR3 spans 14 amino acids. CDR3 DNA sequence: TGTGCCAGTAGTATCATAGCTAGCAATCAGCCCCAGCATTTT. This encodes CASSIIASNQPQHF.

This clone appeared once. V usage is TRBV10-1 and J usage is TRBJ2-5; D remains unclear. The CDR3 extends over 12 amino acids. Germline lookup yields CDR1 WNHNN and CDR2 SYGVQD (reference sequence). V lost 4 bases and J lost 0, with 3 bases in between. CDR3 in amino acids: CASSVNQETQYF. The CDR3 coding sequence is TGCGCCAGCAGTGTCAACCAAGAGACCCAGTACTTC.

V usage is TRBV14 and J usage is TRBJ1-1; D is uncertain. The V gene's germline CDR1 is SGHDN and CDR2 FVKESK. The CDR3 has 15 amino acids. Deletions cut 3 bases from V and 5 bases from J, with 16 bases between. Here the CDR3 reads CASSHPGHSVTEAFF. The CDR3 coding sequence is TGTGCCAGCAGCCACCCCGGTCATTCGGTAACTGAAGCTTTCTTT.

The rearrangement links TRBV7-8 to TRBJ2-7; TRBD2 aligns across 10 bases. CDR1 is SGHVS and CDR2 is FQNEAQ in the germline V gene. This CDR3 is 15 amino acids long. V dropped 9 bases and J dropped 7; count of bases not matched to a gene: 15. The CDR3 sequence: CASWKGAGGPDEQYF. Here the CDR3 DNA reads TGTGCCAGTTGGAAGGGAGCGGGAGGGCCGGATGAGCAGTACTTC.

V is TRBV28 and J is TRBJ1-6, with D uncertain. Germline V gene sequence: CDR1 MDHEN, CDR2 SYDVKM. The V end was cut by 3 bases, the J end by 10 bases, with 10 bases between. This CDR3 is built from 13 residues. CDR3: CASSFRGGSPLHF. In DNA, the CDR3 is TGTGCCAGCAGTTTCCGGGGAGGATCACCCCTCCACTTT.

This chain links TRBV5-1 with TRBJ2-7, with 7 bases fitting TRBD2. Trimming removed 4 bases from V and 0 bases from J; junction bases left unmatched: 7. From germline, CDR1 is SGHRS and CDR2 YFSETQ. The CDR3 has 15 residues. CDR3 in amino acids: CASSSTSASSYEQYF. CDR3 sequence (DNA): TGCGCCAGCAGCAGTACTAGCGCCAGCTCCTACGAGCAGTACTTC.

This chain links TRBV19 with TRBJ1-5; 8 nucleotides agree with TRBD1. Trimming at V came to 6 bases and at J to 0 bases, leaving 13 bases not matched to a gene. CDR3 length: 18 residues. The germline CDR1 and CDR2 sequences are LNHDA and SQIVND (reference sequence). This CDR3 is CASRTGTGGTLSNQPQHF. CDR3 DNA: TGTGCCAGTAGGACTGGGACAGGCGGGACCCTTAGCAATCAGCCCCAGCATTTT.

The gene calls are TRBV6-1 and TRBJ1-6; tentatively, D is TRBD1 (5 bases). This CDR3 has 15 residues. In germline, CDR1 is MNHNS, CDR2 SASEGT. V was pared by 6 bases and J by 5 bases, with 14 bases between. CDR3 sequence reads: CASSQNGADNSPLHF. In DNA form, the CDR3 reads TGTGCCAGCAGCCAAAATGGGGCAGATAATTCACCCCTCCACTTT.

This chain joins TRBV7-8 and TRBJ2-5; weak D call: TRBD1 (6 bases). Germline V gene sequence: CDR1 SGHVS, CDR2 FQNEAQ. The CDR3 runs to 14 residues. V dropped 3 bases and J dropped 0 bases, with 8 bases sitting between them. CDR3 sequence: CASSFRGDQETQYF. For the CDR3, the DNA is TGTGCCAGCAGCTTCAGGGGTGACCAAGAGACCCAGTACTTC.

This clone was counted a single time. This chain links TRBV12-5 with TRBJ2-5, with 9 bases fitting TRBD1. Per germline, CDR1 LGHNT and CDR2 FRNRAP. The trim removed 4 bases at V and 2 bases at J, leaving 5 bases unmatched. This CDR3 is 15 amino acids long. The CDR3 DNA follows: TGTGCTAGTGGTTGGGGGACAGGGAGTCAAGAGACCCAGTACTTC. Residues: CASGWGTGSQETQYF.

This clone was counted a few times. The rearrangement joins TRBV28 to TRBJ2-4; 8 positions agree with TRBD1. The CDR3 runs 16 residues. Looked up from germline, CDR1 is MDHEN and CDR2 is SYDVKM. V shed 3 bases, J shed 9 bases, and the junction held 13 bases outside the gene matches. The CDR3: CASSFATDREFGIQYF. The DNA for the CDR3 is TGTGCCAGCAGTTTCGCAACGGACAGGGAGTTTGGCATTCAGTACTTC.

CDR3 coding DNA: TGTGCCAGCAGCCCCCAGGGTGCAGGGGAGCAGTACTTC. It codes for CASSPQGAGEQYF. The rearrangement links TRBV7-3 to TRBJ2-7, with a tentative D call TRBD1 (5 bases). Deletions cut 5 bases from V and 7 bases from J, with 15 bases between. CDR1 and CDR2 (germline): SGHTA, FQGTGA. The CDR3 extends over 13 amino acids.